The count of the clone carrying this TCR beta chain is one. The data were taken from a study of Ad26.COV2.S vaccination and SARS-CoV-2 variants. In germline, CDR1 is MNHNS, CDR2 SASEGT. Trimming took off 2 bases at V and 9 bases at J, with 14 bases between the two ends. The CDR3 totals 14 residues. Specified treatment: some 20 received Ad26.COV2.S at low or high dose, single or two shots; about 5 received placebo; per-sample allocation not given. Sampling occurred on day 63 after the first vaccine or placebo injection. Sequencing was performed with immunoSEQ multiplex PCR; in TCRdb, only in-frame clones are kept and a portion is missing. Of around 300,000 clones listed, 75% to 90% are singletons.

The V call is TRBV6-1, the J call TRBJ1-3, with D perhaps TRBD1 (5 bases). This TCR was recovered from a person between 18 and 60 years old who received the Ad26.COV2.S COVID-19 vaccine or a placebo. Source: peripheral blood, taken in a trial of Ad26.COV2.S vaccine versus placebo. As DNA, the CDR3 is TGTGCCAGCAGTGAATACAATAGGGGCCCCACCATATATTTT. This translates into CASSEYNRGPTIYF.